The TCR beta chain described here comes from a study of human T cells and chemical hapten exposure (dated by TCRdb to the early 2020s). Notes on the research overall: The libraries were sequenced as a pool, and the TCR yield per sample differed mostly because of small variations in library volumes within the pool. Both TCR alpha and TCR beta chains were sequenced from each blood RNA sample. The study tracked peripheral blood TCR repertoire changes in vivo during primary and secondary sensitization to the hapten diphenylcyclopropenone (DPC) in alopecia patients.

What the study reported, not specific to this receptor: DPC sensitization did not change how many TCRs were above 1 in 1000 frequency, and no evidence was found of alterations in global repertoire structure. After repeated subsampling, the strength of the expansion versus patch-test correlation and the threshold at which it became significant changed.

The germline V gene encodes CDR1 MDHEN and CDR2 SYDVKM. V sheds 7 bases and J sheds 1 base, leaving 11 bases between their ends. CDR3 length: 14 amino acids, cysteine to phenylalanine. The read is trimmed to its CDR3 DNA, 42 bases read in frame from base 1. The method was 5' RACE. The run used an Illumina MiSeq. Library preparation attached unique molecular identifiers to individual cDNA molecules for quantitative, reproducible TCR counting. The paper's processing steps were these. The median number of TCRs per sample was around 100,000, ranging from about 23,224 to 750,000. V, J and CDR3 annotation of the TCR reads was carried out using the Decombinator software suite. For PS versus PT1 abundance plots, all samples were subsampled to the same number of TCRs (28,000). TCRs were defined as expanded if absent before sensitization and observed at least eight times at the 2-week time point. The raw public data were reprocessed by TCRdb itself: fastp quality trimming at Q25, MiXCR clonotype calling, in-frame beta chains only. Every CDR3 protein is listed once, alongside the most common genes and DNA of its rows. V and J calls and clone size were set by TCRdb, not the authors. The sample table lists around 80,000 distinct CDR3 sequences, 15% to 20% of them with a count of one. Nearly 7% of the sample comes from the top ten.

Unfractionated whole blood was collected in Tempus Blood RNA tubes, and total RNA was extracted from that blood. A few healthy volunteers acted as controls for TCR sequencing and had blood drawn at day 0, 2 weeks and 6 weeks. Regarding this clonotype: Its antigen remains unidentified. One base away there is no much larger clone; base qualities are not given.

The receptor's source is a female donor in good health. The V and J segments used are TRBV28 and TRBJ2-1; 5 matching bases give a weak D call of TRBD1. The CDR3 is CASNNRWSYNEQFF. The bases read TGTGCCAGCAATAACAGGTGGTCCTACAATGAGCAGTTCTTC.